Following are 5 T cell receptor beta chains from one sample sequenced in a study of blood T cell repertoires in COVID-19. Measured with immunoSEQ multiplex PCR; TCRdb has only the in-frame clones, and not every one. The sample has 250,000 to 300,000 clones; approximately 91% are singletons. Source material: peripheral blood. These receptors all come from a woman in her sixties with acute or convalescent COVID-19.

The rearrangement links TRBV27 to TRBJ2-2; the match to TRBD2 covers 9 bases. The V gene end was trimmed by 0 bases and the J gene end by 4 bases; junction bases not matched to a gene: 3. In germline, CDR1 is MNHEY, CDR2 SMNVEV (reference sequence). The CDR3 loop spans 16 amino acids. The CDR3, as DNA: TGTGCCAGCAGTTTATCTAGCGGGAGCGGCACCGGGGAGCTGTTTTTT. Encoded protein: CASSLSSGSGTGELFF.

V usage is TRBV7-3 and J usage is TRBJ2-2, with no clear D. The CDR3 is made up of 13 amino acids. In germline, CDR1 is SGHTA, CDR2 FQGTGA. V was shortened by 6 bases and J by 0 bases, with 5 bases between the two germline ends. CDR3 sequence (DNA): TGTGCCAGCAGTAACTCGAACACCGGGGAGCTGTTTTTT. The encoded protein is CASSNSNTGELFF.

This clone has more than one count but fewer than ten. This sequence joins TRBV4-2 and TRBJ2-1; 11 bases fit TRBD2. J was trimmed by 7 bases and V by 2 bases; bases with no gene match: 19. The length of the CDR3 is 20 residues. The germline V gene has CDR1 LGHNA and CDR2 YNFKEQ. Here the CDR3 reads CASSQRIPASPLAGENEQFF. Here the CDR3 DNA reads TGTGCCAGCAGCCAACGGATTCCGGCTTCTCCACTAGCGGGAGAGAATGAGCAGTTCTTC.

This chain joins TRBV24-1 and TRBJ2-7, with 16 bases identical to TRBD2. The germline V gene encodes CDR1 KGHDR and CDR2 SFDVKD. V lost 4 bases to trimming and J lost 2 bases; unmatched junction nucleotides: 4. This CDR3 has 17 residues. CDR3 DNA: TGTGCCACCAGTGACCATGGGACTAGCGGGAGGGCCTACGAGCAGTACTTC. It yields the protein CATSDHGTSGRAYEQYF.

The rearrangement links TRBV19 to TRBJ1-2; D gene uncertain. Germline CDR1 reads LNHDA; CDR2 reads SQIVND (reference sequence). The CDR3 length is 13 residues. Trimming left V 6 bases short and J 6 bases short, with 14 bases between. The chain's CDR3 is CASRMRETNGYTF. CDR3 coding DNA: TGTGCCAGTAGGATGAGGGAAACGAATGGCTACACCTTC.